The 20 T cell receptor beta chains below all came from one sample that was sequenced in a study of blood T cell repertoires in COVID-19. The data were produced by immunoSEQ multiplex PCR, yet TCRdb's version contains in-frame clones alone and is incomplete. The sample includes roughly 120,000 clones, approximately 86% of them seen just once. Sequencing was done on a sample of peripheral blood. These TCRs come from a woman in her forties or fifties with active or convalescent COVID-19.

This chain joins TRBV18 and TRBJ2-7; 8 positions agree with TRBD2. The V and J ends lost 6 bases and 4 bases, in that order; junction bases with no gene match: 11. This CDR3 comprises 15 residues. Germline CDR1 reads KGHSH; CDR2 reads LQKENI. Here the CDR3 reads CASSIGRAGMYEQYF. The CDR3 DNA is TGTGCCAGCTCTATCGGGAGGGCGGGAATGTACGAGCAGTACTTC.

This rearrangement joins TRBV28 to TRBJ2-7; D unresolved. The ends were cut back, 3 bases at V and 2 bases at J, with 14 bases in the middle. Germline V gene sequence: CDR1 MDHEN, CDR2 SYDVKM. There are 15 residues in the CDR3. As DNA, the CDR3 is TGTGCCAGCAGTTTCGTCGCGACAATCCCCTACGAGCAGTACTTC. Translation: CASSFVATIPYEQYF.

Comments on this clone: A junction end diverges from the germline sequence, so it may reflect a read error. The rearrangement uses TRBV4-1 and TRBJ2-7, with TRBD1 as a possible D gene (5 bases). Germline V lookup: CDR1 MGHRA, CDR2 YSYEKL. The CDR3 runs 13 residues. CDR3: CASSQGQYYEQYF. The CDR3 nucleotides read TGCGCCAGCAGTCAAGGACAATACTACGAGCAGTACTTC.

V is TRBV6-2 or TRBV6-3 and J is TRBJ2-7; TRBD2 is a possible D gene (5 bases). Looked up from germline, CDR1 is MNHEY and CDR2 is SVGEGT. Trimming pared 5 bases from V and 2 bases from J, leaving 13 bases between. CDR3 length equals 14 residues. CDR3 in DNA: TGTGCCAGCAGTCTTGGACGGGGAACCTACGAGCAGTACTTC. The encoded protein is CASSLGRGTYEQYF.

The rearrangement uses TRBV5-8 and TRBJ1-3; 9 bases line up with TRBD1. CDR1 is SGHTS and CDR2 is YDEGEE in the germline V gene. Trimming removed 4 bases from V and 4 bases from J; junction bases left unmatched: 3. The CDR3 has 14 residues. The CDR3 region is CASSRGQGGNTIYF. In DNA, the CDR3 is TGTGCCAGCAGCCGCGGACAGGGGGGAAACACCATATATTTT.

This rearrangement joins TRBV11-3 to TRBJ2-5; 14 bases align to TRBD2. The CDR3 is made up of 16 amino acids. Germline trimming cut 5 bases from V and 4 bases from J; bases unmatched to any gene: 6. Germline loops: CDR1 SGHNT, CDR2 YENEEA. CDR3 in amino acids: CASSQGLAGARETQYF. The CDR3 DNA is TGTGCCAGCAGCCAGGGACTAGCGGGAGCCCGAGAGACCCAGTACTTC.

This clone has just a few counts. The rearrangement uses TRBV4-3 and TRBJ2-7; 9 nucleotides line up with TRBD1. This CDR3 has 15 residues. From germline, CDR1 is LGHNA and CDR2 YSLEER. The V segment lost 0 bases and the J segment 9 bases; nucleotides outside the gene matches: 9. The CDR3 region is CASSQDRGTGRRQYF. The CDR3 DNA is TGCGCCAGCAGCCAAGATCGCGGGACAGGGAGGAGGCAGTACTTC.

The CDR3 DNA reads TGTGCCAGCTCACCACCGTTGGACAGCTATGGCTACACCTTC. Encoded protein: CASSPPLDSYGYTF. V and J are TRBV18 and TRBJ1-2, with a weak D call TRBD1 (6 bases). The CDR3 covers 14 residues. Germline V gene lookup returns CDR1 KGHSH and CDR2 LQKENI. Trimming stripped 0 bases from V and 4 bases from J, with 9 bases between.

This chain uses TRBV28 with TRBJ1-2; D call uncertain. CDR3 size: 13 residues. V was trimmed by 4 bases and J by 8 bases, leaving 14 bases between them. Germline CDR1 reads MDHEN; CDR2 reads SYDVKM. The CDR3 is CASSSRNAGGYTF. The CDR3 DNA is TGTGCCAGCAGTTCTAGAAACGCCGGGGGCTACACCTTC.

The CDR3 bases are TGTGCCAGCAGCCCGGGACAGGGGGCGCTGGGCACTGAAGCTTTCTTT. It yields the protein CASSPGQGALGTEAFF. The V call is TRBV7-6, the J call TRBJ1-1, with 12 nucleotides matching TRBD1. The CDR3 is 16 residues long. J was trimmed by 4 bases and V by 5 bases; bases with no gene match: 8. In germline, CDR1 is SGHVS, CDR2 FNYEAQ.

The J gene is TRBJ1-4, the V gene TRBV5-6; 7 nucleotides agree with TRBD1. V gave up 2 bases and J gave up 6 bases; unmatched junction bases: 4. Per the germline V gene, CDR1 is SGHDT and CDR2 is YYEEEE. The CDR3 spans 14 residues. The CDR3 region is CASSFGGQHEKLFF. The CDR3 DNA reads TGTGCCAGCAGCTTCGGGGGACAGCATGAAAAACTGTTTTTT.

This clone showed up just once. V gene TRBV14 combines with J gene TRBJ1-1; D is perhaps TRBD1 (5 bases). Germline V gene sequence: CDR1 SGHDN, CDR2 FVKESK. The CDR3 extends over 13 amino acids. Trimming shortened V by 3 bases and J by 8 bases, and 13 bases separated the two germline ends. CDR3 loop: CASSHQGSAEAFF. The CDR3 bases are TGTGCCAGCAGCCACCAGGGATCTGCCGAAGCTTTCTTT.

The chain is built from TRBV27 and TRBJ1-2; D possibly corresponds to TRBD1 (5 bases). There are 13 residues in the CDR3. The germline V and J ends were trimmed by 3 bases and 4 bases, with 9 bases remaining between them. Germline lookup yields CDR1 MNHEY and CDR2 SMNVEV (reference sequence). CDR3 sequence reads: CASSLRRGYGYTF. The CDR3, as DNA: TGTGCCAGCAGTTTGAGGAGGGGCTATGGCTACACCTTC.

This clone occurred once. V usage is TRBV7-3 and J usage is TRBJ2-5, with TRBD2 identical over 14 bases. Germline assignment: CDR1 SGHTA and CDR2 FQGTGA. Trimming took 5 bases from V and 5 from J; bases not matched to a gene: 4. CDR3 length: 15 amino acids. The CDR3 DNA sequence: TGTGCCAGCAGCCTGGGACTAGCGGGAGTGGAGACCCAGTACTTC. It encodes CASSLGLAGVETQYF.

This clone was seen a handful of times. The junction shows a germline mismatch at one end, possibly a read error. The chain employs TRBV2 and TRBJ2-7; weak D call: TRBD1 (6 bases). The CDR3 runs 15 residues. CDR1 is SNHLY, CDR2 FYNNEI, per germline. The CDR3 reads CASSEGQDFGQSSGF. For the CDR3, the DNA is TGTGCCAGCAGTGAAGGACAGGACTTCGGCCAGAGCTCGGGATTC.

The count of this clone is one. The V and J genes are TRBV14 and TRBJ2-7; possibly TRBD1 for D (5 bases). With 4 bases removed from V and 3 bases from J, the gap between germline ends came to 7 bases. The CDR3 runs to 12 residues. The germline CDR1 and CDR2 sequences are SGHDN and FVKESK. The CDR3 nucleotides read TGTGCCAGCAGCCCAGGGTACTACGAGCAGTACTTC. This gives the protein CASSPGYYEQYF.

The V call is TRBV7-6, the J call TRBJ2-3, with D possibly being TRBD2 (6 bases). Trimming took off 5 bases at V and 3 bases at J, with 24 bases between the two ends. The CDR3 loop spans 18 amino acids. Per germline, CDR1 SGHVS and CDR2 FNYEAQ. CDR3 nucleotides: TGTGCCAGCAGCCCCCAGGTCGGGGTAGCGGCGCTTACAGATACGCAGTATTTT. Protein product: CASSPQVGVAALTDTQYF.

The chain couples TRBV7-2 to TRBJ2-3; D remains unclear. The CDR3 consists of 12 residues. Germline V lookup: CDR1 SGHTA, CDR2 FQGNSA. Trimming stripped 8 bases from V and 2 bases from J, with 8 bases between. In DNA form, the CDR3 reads TGTGCCAGCCGCCAGAACACAGATACGCAGTATTTT. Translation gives CASRQNTDTQYF.

This CDR3 reads CASSIWRDQETQYF. The CDR3 DNA reads TGTGCCAGTAGTATCTGGAGGGACCAAGAGACCCAGTACTTC. The V gene is TRBV19, the J gene TRBJ2-5, with D perhaps TRBD2 (6 bases). Germline loops: CDR1 LNHDA, CDR2 SQIVND (reference sequence). The CDR3 sequence is 14 residues long. V shed 3 bases and J shed 0 bases, with 8 bases lying between them.

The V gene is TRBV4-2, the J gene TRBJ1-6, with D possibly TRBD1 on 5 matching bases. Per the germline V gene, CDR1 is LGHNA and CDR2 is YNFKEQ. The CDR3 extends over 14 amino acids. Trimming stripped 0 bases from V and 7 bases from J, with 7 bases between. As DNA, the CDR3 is TGTGCCAGCAGCCAAGACAGGGCCAATTCACCCCTCCACTTT. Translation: CASSQDRANSPLHF.